This T cell receptor beta chain is from a study of blood T cell repertoires in COVID-19. The overall study: Specimens from acute and convalescent COVID-19 originated in the United States, Italy and Spain. T cells, B-cell-depleted T cells, or PBMCs supplied cDNA or gDNA.

Original processing notes: Reference gene primer amplification yielded estimated nucleated cell counts. TCRdb keeps only in-frame clones here, not all; method: immunoSEQ multiplex PCR. D and trimming come from the DNA, and the V and J calls and clone size come from that table. The sample holds some 96,000 clones, 70% to 90% seen once. This clone was detected only once. The germline V gene has CDR1 SGHRS and CDR2 YFSETQ. This CDR3 region has 15 residues. V lost 4 bases and J 0 bases, leaving 12 bases between the germline ends. The sample taken for sequencing was peripheral blood. This chain uses TRBV5-1 with TRBJ2-3; D is uncertain. The receptor's source is a man in his forties or fifties with active or convalescent COVID-19. CDR3 amino acids: CASSLDGRSTDTQYF. The DNA for the CDR3 is TGCGCCAGCAGCCTTGATGGCCGTAGCACAGATACGCAGTATTTT.